This TCR beta chain was profiled in a study of blood T cell repertoires in COVID-19. At the level of the study: Spain, Italy and the United States supplied samples that represented acute and convalescent COVID-19.

Patients of the Seattle cohort, enrolled during active infection, were followed longitudinally. Only in-frame clones appear in the TCRdb table, and some are missing; sequencing was by immunoSEQ multiplex PCR. The data show fewer than 350,000 clones, 85% to 90% seen once. CDR3 length: 20 residues. Trimming cost V 0 bases and J 7 bases; bases outside gene matches: 24. The chain recombines TRBV23-1 with TRBJ2-7; 7 bases map to TRBD2. TRBV23-1 belongs to the ORF category, with a function that is uncertain. The origin of this receptor is a woman younger than 45 with COVID-19, enrolled during active disease. The sequenced material came from peripheral blood. The CDR3: CASSQSRPPWPTCWGGEQYF. The CDR3 DNA sequence: TGCGCCAGCAGTCAATCGAGACCCCCCTGGCCGACGTGTTGGGGGGGGGAGCAGTACTTC.